This TCR beta chain was observed in a study of tumor-infiltrating lymphocytes in localized non-small cell lung cancer. This CDR3 spans 13 amino acids. Trimming took 5 bases from V and 4 from J, leaving 10 bases between them. Germline CDR1 MNHEY, CDR2 SMNVEV (reference sequence). The table came from immunoSEQ multiplex PCR; TCRdb's copy has only in-frame clones and leaves some out. The sample consists of 7,000 to 8,500 clones, under 85% of them appearing once. In this sample, this clone turned up once. This clonotype was obtained from a human donor with non-small cell lung cancer. The chain uses TRBV27 and TRBJ2-3; D gene unclear. Sequenced material: lung tumor tissue. The CDR3 here is CASSPLTSDTQYF. CDR3 in DNA: TGTGCCAGCAGTCCCCTAACGTCAGATACGCAGTATTTT.